This TCR beta chain is from a study of blood T cell repertoires in COVID-19. In the study overall: Sample material is recorded as cDNA or gDNA derived from T cells, B-cell-depleted T cells, or PBMCs.

Per the germline V gene, CDR1 is SGHDT and CDR2 is YYEEEE. CDR3 length: 14 amino acids. After removal of 1 base from V and 4 bases from J, the junction contained 4 bases not matched to a gene. TCRdb's copy holds only in-frame clones and misses some; the assay was immunoSEQ multiplex PCR. The table shows 150,000 to 180,000 clones, with approximately 80% occurring only once. The sample consisted of peripheral blood. The chain recombines TRBV5-6 with TRBJ2-7; 8 bases line up with TRBD1. This receptor was identified in a woman at least 80 years old with acute or convalescent COVID-19. Here the CDR3 DNA reads TGTGCCAGCAGCTTGCAGGGGGCATGGTACGAGCAGTACTTC. Translating gives CASSLQGAWYEQYF.